This T cell receptor (beta chain) was captured by sequencing in a study of T cell changes during pregnancy in multiple sclerosis. Produced via immunoSEQ multiplex PCR; TCRdb's table is partial and in-frame only. This table has 18,000 or so clones, about nine tenths appearing once. V gave up 6 bases and J gave up 4 bases; unmatched junction bases: 4. Germline assignment: CDR1 MNHEY and CDR2 SMNVEV (reference sequence). The CDR3 runs 14 residues. This chain uses TRBV27 with TRBJ1-5, with 9 bases identical to TRBD1. The sample was CD8+ T cells from peripheral blood mononuclear cells, taken in the third trimester of pregnancy. The sequence came from a female donor in good health, enrolled as a control in a pregnancy study. Written as DNA, the CDR3 is TGTGCCAGCAGGACAGGGGGTAGTAATCAGCCCCAGCATTTT. Amino acids: CASRTGGSNQPQHF.